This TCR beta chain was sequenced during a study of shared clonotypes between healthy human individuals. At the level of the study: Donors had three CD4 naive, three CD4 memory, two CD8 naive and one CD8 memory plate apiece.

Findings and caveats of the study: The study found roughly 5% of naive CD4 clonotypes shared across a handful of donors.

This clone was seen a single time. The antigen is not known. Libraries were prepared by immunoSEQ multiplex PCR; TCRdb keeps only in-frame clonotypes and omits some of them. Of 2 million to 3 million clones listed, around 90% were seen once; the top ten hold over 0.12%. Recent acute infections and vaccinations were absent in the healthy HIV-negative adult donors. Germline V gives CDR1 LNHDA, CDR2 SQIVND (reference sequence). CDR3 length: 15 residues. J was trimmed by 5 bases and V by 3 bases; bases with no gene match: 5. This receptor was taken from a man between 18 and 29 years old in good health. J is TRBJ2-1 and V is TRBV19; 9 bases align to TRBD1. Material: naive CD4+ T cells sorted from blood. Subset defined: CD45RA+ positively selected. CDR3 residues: CASSILGTGNNEQFF. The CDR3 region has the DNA TGTGCCAGTAGTATTCTAGGGACAGGGAACAATGAGCAGTTCTTC. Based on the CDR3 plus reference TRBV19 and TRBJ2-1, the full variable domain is DGGITQSPKYLFRKEGQNVTLSCEQNLNHDAMYWYRQDPGQGLRLIYYSQIVNDFQKGDIAEGYSVSREKKESFPLTVTSAQKNPTAFYLCASSILGTGNNEQFFGPGTRLTVL.